Presented here are 13 T cell receptor beta chains from one specimen sequenced in a study of T cell responses to AZD1222 COVID-19 vaccine. Assay used: immunoSEQ multiplex PCR; TCRdb lists only in-frame clones, some missing. The sample has 150,000 to 180,000 clones, less than 90% seen once. Material: peripheral blood, obtained on day 0 of AZD1222 vaccination. The source is an adult in good health.

V is TRBV28 and J is TRBJ2-7; 7 nucleotides agree with TRBD2. The CDR3 runs 14 residues. Per germline, CDR1 MDHEN and CDR2 SYDVKM. V was clipped by 7 bases and J by 0 bases; unmatched bases: 6. CDR3 region: CASTLGGSSYEQYF. CDR3 bases: TGTGCCAGCACCCTCGGGGGGAGCTCCTACGAGCAGTACTTC. The complete variable domain, with remaining parts taken from reference TRBV28 and TRBJ2-7, reads DVKVTQSSRYLVKRTGEKVFLECVQDMDHENMFWYRQDPGLGLRLIYFSYDVKMKEKGDIPEGYSVSREKKERFSLILESASTNQTSMYLCASTLGGSSYEQYFGPGTRLTVT.

This clone was detected only a few times. The gene calls are TRBV4-1 and TRBJ1-2; D might be TRBD1 (5 bases). V was cut by 0 bases and J by 8 bases, with 7 bases left in between. The CDR3 is made up of 12 amino acids. Germline V gives CDR1 MGHRA, CDR2 YSYEKL. CDR3 loop: CASSQERGGYTF. CDR3 nucleotides: TGCGCCAGCAGCCAAGAACGGGGGGGCTACACCTTC.

This clone has just one count. This sequence joins TRBV21-1 and TRBJ2-1; no DNA check was done on the table's D call, TRBD1. TRBV21-1 is described as a pseudogene. This CDR3 region has 15 residues. CDR3 DNA sequence: TGTGCCAGCAGCAAATTCGGGACAGGGGTCAATGAGCAGTTCTTC. Translation: CASSKFGTGVNEQFF.

CDR3 nucleotide sequence: TGTGCCAGCAGCCCCATGGGGATAGATACGCAGTATTTT. Its protein product is CASSPMGIDTQYF. The chain couples TRBV3-1 (or the pseudogene TRBV3-2) to TRBJ2-3; D is uncertain. CDR1 and CDR2 (germline): LGHDT, YNNKEL (reference sequence). Trimming took off 4 bases at V and 5 bases at J, with 10 bases between the two ends. The CDR3 is 13 residues long.

The chain links TRBV6-5 to TRBJ1-2; 8 nucleotides align to TRBD1. The V and J ends lost 5 bases and 3 bases, in that order; junction bases with no gene match: 2. The CDR3 consists of 13 residues. Per germline, CDR1 MNHEY and CDR2 SVGAGI. The CDR3 is CASSQGADYGYTF. The CDR3 DNA is TGTGCCAGCAGTCAGGGGGCCGACTATGGCTACACCTTC.

The V and J genes are TRBV19 and TRBJ2-3, with a weak D call TRBD1 (7 bases). The V gene lost 1 base and the J gene lost 5 bases, with 16 bases spanning the gap. CDR1 and CDR2 (germline): LNHDA, SQIVND (reference sequence). CDR3 length: 16 residues. For the CDR3, the DNA is TGTGCCAGTAGTATAGGTCGGCCAGGGGGAGGAGATACGCAGTATTTT. This encodes CASSIGRPGGGDTQYF. The entire variable domain, with the rest obtained from reference TRBV19 and TRBJ2-3, is as follows: DGGITQSPKYLFRKEGQNVTLSCEQNLNHDAMYWYRQDPGQGLRLIYYSQIVNDFQKGDIAEGYSVSREKKESFPLTVTSAQKNPTAFYLCASSIGRPGGGDTQYFGPGTRLTVL.

The chain links TRBV10-3 to TRBJ1-1; the D is unclear. The CDR3 contains 13 residues. Germline CDR1 ENHRY, CDR2 SYGVKD. The ends were cut back, 8 bases at V and 1 base at J, with 11 bases in the middle. The CDR3 reads CAIRTEWNTEAFF. The CDR3 bases are TGTGCCATCCGAACAGAGTGGAACACTGAAGCTTTCTTT.

V is TRBV4-1 and J is TRBJ2-7, with 12 bases aligning to TRBD2. The V and J ends lost 3 bases and 1 base, in that order; junction bases with no gene match: 1. Germline V CDR1 and CDR2: MGHRA, YSYEKL. The CDR3 is 15 amino acids. The CDR3: CASSQTSGGSYEQYF. CDR3 DNA: TGCGCCAGCAGCCAGACTAGCGGGGGTTCCTACGAGCAGTACTTC.

This chain joins TRBV15 and TRBJ1-1; a weak D match, TRBD1 (5 bases). Germline CDR1 LNHNV, CDR2 YYDKDF (reference sequence). The V end lost 1 base, the J end lost 0 bases, and 15 bases lay between the germline ends. The CDR3 runs to 17 residues. The CDR3 DNA sequence: TGTGCCACCAGCAGAGGGGGCGGCGGAGGTATGAACACTGAAGCTTTCTTT. Translation gives CATSRGGGGGMNTEAFF.

V usage is TRBV2 and J usage is TRBJ1-1, with 8 positions matching TRBD1. From germline, CDR1 is SNHLY and CDR2 FYNNEI. The CDR3 length is 12 residues. Unmatched junction bases numbered 3, after V lost 8 bases and J lost 4 bases. CDR3 bases: TGTGCCAGCGGGACAGGTTTCACTGAAGCTTTCTTT. Translating it yields CASGTGFTEAFF.

The J gene is TRBJ1-4, the V gene TRBV10-3; TRBD1 agrees at 8 bases. With 6 bases clipped from V and 0 bases from J, the junction kept 3 bases outside the gene matches. The CDR3 sequence is 15 residues long. CDR1 is ENHRY and CDR2 is SYGVKD in the germline V gene. Here the CDR3 reads CAIRQGQATNEKLFF. In DNA form, the CDR3 reads TGTGCCATCAGACAGGGACAGGCAACTAATGAAAAACTGTTTTTT.

This chain links TRBV7-2 with TRBJ1-5; D unclear. Trimming took off 3 bases at V and 0 bases at J, with 12 bases between the two ends. The CDR3 covers 16 residues. CDR1 and CDR2 from the germline V gene are SGHTA and FQGNSA. For the CDR3, the DNA is TGTGCCAGCAGCTTCGGCGGGGTAGATAGCAATCAGCCCCAGCATTTT. Protein product: CASSFGGVDSNQPQHF.

This clone was counted a few times. This chain connects TRBV6-2 or TRBV6-3 to TRBJ1-3; D not certain. The V and J ends lost 0 bases and 3 bases respectively, with 0 bases between them. CDR3 length equals 12 residues. CDR1 and CDR2 from the germline V gene are MNHEY and SVGEGT. CDR3 amino acids: CASSYSGNTIYF. CDR3 coding DNA: TGTGCCAGCAGTTACTCTGGAAACACCATATATTTT.